These 30 T cell receptor beta chains came from one sample sequenced in a study of blood T cell repertoires in COVID-19. This table comes from immunoSEQ multiplex PCR, and its TCRdb copy is limited to in-frame clones, with some not included. The data contain under 150,000 clones, around 84% of them singletons. Source material: peripheral blood. All receptors derive from a woman in her thirties or forties with acute or convalescent COVID-19.

This chain links TRBV11-3 with TRBJ2-2; possibly TRBD2 for D (7 bases). There are 14 residues in the CDR3. V dropped 7 bases and J dropped 0 bases, with 9 bases sitting between them. The germline V gene encodes CDR1 SGHNT and CDR2 YENEEA. CDR3 region: CASTGGANTGELFF. Here the CDR3 DNA reads TGTGCCAGCACGGGGGGCGCGAACACCGGGGAGCTGTTTTTT.

The table lists this clone with a count of one. The rearrangement joins TRBV6-6 to TRBJ2-2, with 10 bases identical to TRBD2. From germline, CDR1 is MNHNY and CDR2 SVGAGI (reference sequence). The trim removed 5 bases at V and 0 bases at J, leaving 0 bases unmatched. The CDR3 length is 15 residues. CDR3 sequence (DNA): TGTGCCAGCAGTGGACTAGCGGCGAACACCGGGGAGCTGTTTTTT. This encodes CASSGLAANTGELFF.

The chain recombines TRBV2 with TRBJ1-2; D might be TRBD1 (6 bases). Between the trimmed V and J ends, which lost 1 base and 8 bases, there was a span of 11 bases. Germline V CDR1 and CDR2: SNHLY, FYNNEI. CDR3 length equals 13 residues. CDR3 bases: TGTGCCAGCAGTGAAGACAGGGCCTCGGGCTACACCTTC. It translates to CASSEDRASGYTF.

V usage is TRBV6-5 and J usage is TRBJ1-2; no firm D call. The V and J ends lost 6 bases and 4 bases respectively, with 3 bases between them. The CDR3 runs 10 residues. CDR1 MNHEY and CDR2 SVGAGI come from the germline V gene. The DNA for the CDR3 is TGTGCCAGCAGCCTCTATGGCTACACCTTC. It is translated as CASSLYGYTF.

The chain links TRBV6-2 or TRBV6-3 to TRBJ2-2, with 9 bases identical to TRBD1. Germline CDR1 and CDR2: MNHEY and SVGEGT. The CDR3 contains 15 residues. V lost 4 bases to trimming and J lost 1 base; unmatched junction nucleotides: 1. The CDR3: CASSSGQGNTGELFF. The CDR3 DNA follows: TGTGCCAGCAGTTCGGGACAGGGGAACACCGGGGAGCTGTTTTTT.

The rearrangement links TRBV30 to TRBJ1-2; TRBD1 aligns across 7 bases. CDR1 and CDR2 (germline): GTSNPN, SVGIG (reference sequence). CDR3 length: 14 residues. V shed 2 bases, J shed 8 bases, and the junction held 11 bases outside the gene matches. CDR3 DNA: TGTGCCTGGAGTTCAACAACAGGGGTCTTAGGCTACACCTTC. This gives the protein CAWSSTTGVLGYTF.

V usage is TRBV5-5 and J usage is TRBJ1-4; 10 bases are shared with TRBD1. The CDR3 length is 15 residues. Germline assignment: CDR1 SGHKS and CDR2 YYEKEE (reference sequence). After removal of 4 bases from V and 6 bases from J, the junction contained 6 bases not matched to a gene. The CDR3 loop is CASSGDRGRYEKLFF. The CDR3 DNA follows: TGTGCCAGCAGCGGCGACAGGGGGCGGTATGAAAAACTGTTTTTT.

On this clone itself: Other DNA sequences in the sample encode the same CDR3. The chain combines TRBV6-2 or TRBV6-3 with TRBJ2-7, with TRBD2 matching 8 bases. V was pared by 0 bases and J by 4 bases, with 5 bases of the junction left unmatched. The CDR3 runs to 15 residues. CDR1 and CDR2 from the germline V gene are MNHEY and SVGEGT. DNA of the CDR3: TGTGCCAGCAGTTACTCGGGACTAGGGTCGTACGAGCAGTACTTC. This translates into CASSYSGLGSYEQYF.

The genes are TRBV19 and TRBJ1-5; D gene ambiguous. V was trimmed by 1 base and J by 2 bases, leaving 12 bases between them. This CDR3 contains 16 residues. Germline-derived CDR1 and CDR2 are LNHDA and SQIVND (reference sequence). CDR3 residues: CASSIARFVGNQPQHF. The CDR3 DNA reads TGTGCCAGTAGTATAGCCCGGTTTGTTGGCAATCAGCCCCAGCATTTT. The full variable domain, completed using reference TRBV19 and TRBJ1-5, is DGGITQSPKYLFRKEGQNVTLSCEQNLNHDAMYWYRQDPGQGLRLIYYSQIVNDFQKGDIAEGYSVSREKKESFPLTVTSAQKNPTAFYLCASSIARFVGNQPQHFGDGTRLSIL.

This clone was counted a few times. The chain joins TRBV7-9 to TRBJ1-2; the match to TRBD1 covers 10 bases. Germline V CDR1 and CDR2: SEHNR, FQNEAQ (reference sequence). With V trimmed by 5 bases and J by 1 base, 7 bases remained unmatched. The CDR3 has 16 amino acids. CDR3 region: CASSDRDRGGNYGYTF. Here the CDR3 DNA reads TGTGCCAGCAGCGACCGGGACAGGGGAGGTAACTATGGCTACACCTTC.

The rearrangement links TRBV13 to TRBJ1-4; TRBD1 agrees at 8 bases. The J segment lost 6 bases and the V segment lost 1 base, leaving 4 bases of the junction unmatched. The germline gives CDR1 PRHDT, CDR2 FYEKMQ (reference sequence). This CDR3 contains 15 residues. DNA of the CDR3: TGTGCCAGCAGCTTAGCCAGGGGGCGCCATGAAAAACTGTTTTTT. Translating it yields CASSLARGRHEKLFF.

The sample holds a few counts of this clone. V usage is TRBV5-1 and J usage is TRBJ1-2; D may be TRBD1 (5 bases). The V gene's germline CDR1 is SGHRS and CDR2 YFSETQ. Deletions cut 8 bases from V and 4 bases from J, with 12 bases between. The CDR3 covers 12 residues. CDR3 nucleotide sequence: TGCGCCAGTTCCAGGGAACCCTATGGCTACACCTTC. Its translation is CASSREPYGYTF. The whole variable domain, remainder taken from reference TRBV5-1 and TRBJ1-2, is KAGVTQTPRYLIKTRGQQVTLSCSPISGHRSVSWYQQTPGQGLQFLFEYFSETQRNKGNFPGRFSGRQFSNSRSEMNVSTLELGDSALYLCASSREPYGYTFGSGTRLTVV.

The chain joins TRBV7-2 to TRBJ2-7; D is possibly TRBD2 (6 bases). The CDR3 is 15 residues long. Trimming removed 4 bases from V and 0 bases from J, with 13 bases in between. CDR1 and CDR2 from the germline V gene are SGHTA and FQGNSA. CDR3 sequence (DNA): TGTGCCAGCAGCTCCAAAGCGGGCCTCTCCTACGAGCAGTACTTC. The encoded protein is CASSSKAGLSYEQYF.

This sequence joins TRBV3-1 (or the pseudogene TRBV3-2) and TRBJ1-2, with unresolved D. V dropped 0 bases and J dropped 8 bases, with 16 bases sitting between them. Per germline, CDR1 LGHDT and CDR2 YNNKEL (reference sequence). The CDR3 is made up of 15 amino acids. The CDR3 protein is CASSQDPLVRRGYTF. The CDR3 DNA follows: TGTGCCAGCAGCCAAGATCCCCTCGTACGGAGGGGCTACACCTTC.

The chain is built from TRBV7-2 and TRBJ2-1; TRBD2 might be the D (5 bases). The germline gives CDR1 SGHTA, CDR2 FQGNSA. V was trimmed by 1 base and J by 2 bases, leaving 9 bases between them. The length of the CDR3 is 15 residues. CDR3 in amino acids: CASSLESGPYNEQFF. The DNA for the CDR3 is TGTGCCAGCAGCTTAGAGAGCGGACCCTACAATGAGCAGTTCTTC.

The J gene is TRBJ1-6, the V gene TRBV11-3; possible D gene TRBD1, 5 bases. Germline lookup yields CDR1 SGHNT and CDR2 YENEEA. V shed 5 bases and J shed 9 bases, with 14 bases lying between them. This CDR3 is 14 amino acids long. The CDR3 is CASSRGGVGSPLHF. CDR3 DNA sequence: TGTGCCAGCAGCCGGGGCGGGGTAGGTTCACCCCTCCACTTT.

The V call is TRBV27, the J call TRBJ1-5, with D unresolved. Between the trimmed V and J ends, which lost 6 bases and 7 bases, there was a span of 19 bases. Germline V CDR1 and CDR2: MNHEY, SMNVEV (reference sequence). There are 15 residues in the CDR3. CDR3 nucleotide sequence: TGTGCCAGCAGCACTTTGGGAGGAGAGAGGCAGCCCCAGCATTTT. Its protein product is CASSTLGGERQPQHF.

The chain has TRBV6-5 and TRBJ1-6; 7 positions match TRBD1. The V gene's germline CDR1 is MNHEY and CDR2 SVGAGI. With V trimmed by 0 bases and J by 13 bases, 6 bases remained unmatched. The CDR3 consists of 14 residues. As DNA, the CDR3 is TGTGCCAGCAGTTACTCGGCAGGGGGGTCCCCCCTCCACTTT. It yields the protein CASSYSAGGSPLHF.

This sequence joins TRBV5-1 and TRBJ2-7; 9 nucleotides match TRBD1. The V gene end was trimmed by 3 bases and the J gene end by 1 base; junction bases not matched to a gene: 5. The CDR3 has 15 residues. Germline lookup yields CDR1 SGHRS and CDR2 YFSETQ. CDR3 residues: CASSWTGTGSYEQYF. The CDR3 DNA is TGCGCCAGCAGCTGGACCGGGACAGGGTCCTACGAGCAGTACTTC.

This rearrangement joins TRBV11-2 to TRBJ1-5; 11 bases line up with TRBD1. The germline V gene has CDR1 SGHAT and CDR2 FQNNGV. With V trimmed by 10 bases and J by 6 bases, 11 bases remained unmatched. There are 15 residues in the CDR3. The CDR3 reads CATSTGQGVTQPQHF. CDR3 in DNA: TGTGCCACTTCTACGGGACAGGGGGTTACTCAGCCCCAGCATTTT.

The V gene is TRBV7-2, the J gene TRBJ2-4; 8 bases line up with TRBD1. CDR3 length: 17 residues. With V trimmed by 6 bases and J by 3 bases, 13 bases remained unmatched. CDR1 is SGHTA, CDR2 FQGNSA, per germline. This CDR3 is CASSITGTGRGKNIQYF. CDR3 in DNA: TGTGCCAGCAGTATTACCGGGACAGGCCGCGGCAAAAACATTCAGTACTTC. Supplemented by reference TRBV7-2 and TRBJ2-4, the full variable domain reads GAGVSQSPSNKVTEKGKDVELRCDPISGHTALYWYRQSLGQGLEFLIYFQGNSAPDKSGLPSDRFSAERTGGSVSTLTIQRTQQEDSAVYLCASSITGTGRGKNIQYFGAGTRLSVL.

The V gene is TRBV6-6, the J gene TRBJ2-3, with 8 nucleotides matching TRBD1. V shed 4 bases and J 5 bases; nucleotides not matched to a gene: 8. This CDR3 is built from 15 residues. CDR1 MNHNY and CDR2 SVGAGI come from the germline V gene (reference sequence). Written as DNA, the CDR3 is TGTGCCAGCAGTTGGGTGACAGGGGAGAAAGATACGCAGTATTTT. This translates into CASSWVTGEKDTQYF.

The gene calls are TRBV4-1 and TRBJ2-3; D gene uncertain. The V end was cut by 7 bases, the J end by 0 bases, with 17 bases between. The CDR3 consists of 16 residues. Germline V lookup: CDR1 MGHRA, CDR2 YSYEKL. The CDR3 here is CASTRGWAASTDTQYF. CDR3 nucleotides: TGCGCCAGCACCCGTGGGTGGGCCGCTAGCACAGATACGCAGTATTTT.

CDR3 in amino acids: CASSPRTSGGTLPGEQFF. The CDR3 coding sequence is TGTGCCAGCAGCCCTCGGACTAGCGGGGGTACCCTCCCTGGTGAGCAGTTCTTC. The chain has TRBV9 and TRBJ2-1; 13 nucleotides agree with TRBD2. V lost 4 bases to trimming and J lost 9 bases; unmatched junction nucleotides: 16. The germline gives CDR1 SGDLS, CDR2 YYNGEE. The CDR3 extends over 18 amino acids.

The chain combines TRBV5-1 with TRBJ1-2; D gene ambiguous. Looked up from germline, CDR1 is SGHRS and CDR2 is YFSETQ. The V and J ends lost 4 bases and 3 bases respectively, with 16 bases between them. The CDR3 sequence is 15 residues long. The CDR3 reads CASSLDGSEDYGYTF. CDR3 in DNA: TGCGCCAGCAGCCTGGACGGCTCCGAGGACTATGGCTACACCTTC.

The gene calls are TRBV5-1 and TRBJ1-2; tentatively, D is TRBD1 (5 bases). V was trimmed by 0 bases and J by 5 bases, leaving 11 bases between them. CDR1 and CDR2 (germline): SGHRS, YFSETQ. CDR3 length: 14 amino acids. The CDR3 DNA reads as TGCGCCAGCAGCTTGGATCTGGGGGGGTATGGCTACACCTTC. This encodes CASSLDLGGYGYTF.

This chain uses TRBV5-4 with TRBJ1-5, with D tentatively TRBD1 (5 bases). V lost 3 bases to trimming and J lost 4 bases, with 8 bases between them. The CDR3 has 13 amino acids. Germline V lookup: CDR1 SGHNT, CDR2 YYREEE (reference sequence). CDR3 bases: TGTGCCAGCAGCTGGGGGGGGAATCAGCCCCAGCATTTT. It encodes CASSWGGNQPQHF.

The chain uses TRBV7-9 and TRBJ1-4; TRBD1 matches at 11 bases. V gave up 3 bases and J gave up 7 bases; unmatched junction bases: 10. The CDR3 totals 17 residues. The germline CDR1 and CDR2 sequences are SEHNR and FQNEAQ (reference sequence). The CDR3 nucleotides read TGTGCCAGCAGCTTGGGGGACAGGGGGAAGTATGGTGAAAAACTGTTTTTT. Its protein is CASSLGDRGKYGEKLFF.

The sample holds one count of this clone. The CDR3 is CASSLGAGAQNIQYF. CDR3 nucleotides: TGTGCCAGCAGCTTAGGGGCAGGGGCCCAAAACATTCAGTACTTC. The chain recombines TRBV7-9 with TRBJ2-4; perhaps TRBD1 as D (6 bases). The germline V gene encodes CDR1 SEHNR and CDR2 FQNEAQ (reference sequence). This CDR3 is 15 amino acids long. The V and J ends lost 1 base and 5 bases respectively, with 12 bases between them.

The chain carries TRBV7-2 and TRBJ2-7; D might be TRBD1 (5 bases). The germline CDR1 and CDR2 sequences are SGHTA and FQGNSA. The germline V and J ends were trimmed by 3 bases and 2 bases, with 8 bases remaining between them. The CDR3 covers 13 residues. The CDR3 DNA reads as TGTGCCAGCAGCTTGTCGGACACCTACGAGCAGTACTTC. This translates into CASSLSDTYEQYF.